The 7 T cell receptor beta chains reported below all come from one sample, sequenced in a study of blood T cell repertoires in COVID-19. The method was immunoSEQ multiplex PCR; TCRdb's version includes in-frame clones alone and lacks a portion of them. This sample has tens of thousands of clones; around 83% occur once, and the top ten carry 20% to 25%. The sequenced sample was peripheral blood. Receptors were obtained from a woman of 80 years or more in a cohort sampled during active or convalescent COVID-19.

This clone was seen once. The CDR3 DNA reads TGTGCCAGCAGCTTAACAGGGACCGGGCAGCCCCAGCATTTT. Its protein is CASSLTGTGQPQHF. V and J are TRBV11-3 and TRBJ1-5; weak D call: TRBD1 (6 bases). CDR3 size: 14 residues. Germline CDR1 is SGHNT and CDR2 is YENEEA. Trimming cost V 2 bases and J 7 bases, with 12 bases left between them.

The rearrangement links TRBV5-1 to TRBJ1-4, with 8 bases fitting TRBD1. The V segment lost 6 bases and the J segment 3 bases; nucleotides outside the gene matches: 7. This CDR3 is 15 amino acids long. Germline V gene sequence: CDR1 SGHRS, CDR2 YFSETQ. In nucleotides, the CDR3 is TGCGCCAGCAAGTCAGGGGGCGTATCTAATGAAAAACTGTTTTTT. Amino acid sequence: CASKSGGVSNEKLFF.

The V call is TRBV7-2, the J call TRBJ2-7; 9 nucleotides align to TRBD2. J gave up 3 bases and V 1 base, and 4 bases lay outside the gene matches. The CDR3 spans 15 residues. Germline loops: CDR1 SGHTA, CDR2 FQGNSA. In DNA form, the CDR3 reads TGTGCCAGCAGCTTAGTTAGCGGGAGCGGCTACGAGCAGTACTTC. This encodes CASSLVSGSGYEQYF.

CDR3 sequence reads: CASSVVAGGTTDTQYF. The CDR3 DNA sequence: TGTGCCAGCAGCGTAGTAGCGGGAGGTACCACAGATACGCAGTATTTT. V gene TRBV9 combines with J gene TRBJ2-3; 10 bases agree with TRBD2. The CDR3 is 16 residues long. The trim removed 0 bases at V and 2 bases at J, leaving 3 bases unmatched. Germline V gene sequence: CDR1 SGDLS, CDR2 YYNGEE.

This clone has a handful of counts. V usage is TRBV9 and J usage is TRBJ2-7; 7 bases agree with TRBD2. The CDR3 runs to 13 residues. Trimming cost V 5 bases and J 3 bases; bases outside gene matches: 5. Looked up from germline, CDR1 is SGDLS and CDR2 is YYNGEE. The CDR3 protein is CASSGLVGYEQYF. CDR3 DNA: TGTGCCAGCAGTGGACTAGTCGGCTACGAGCAGTACTTC. The full variable domain, with the rest looked up from reference TRBV9 and TRBJ2-7, is DSGVTQTPKHLITATGQRVTLRCSPRSGDLSVYWYQQSLDQGLQFLIQYYNGEERAKGNILERFSAQQFPDLHSELNLSSLELGDSALYFCASSGLVGYEQYFGPGTRLTVT.

This clone was seen only once. The rearrangement uses TRBV10-3 and TRBJ2-2, with 9 bases identical to TRBD1. CDR3 size: 15 residues. J lost 4 bases, V lost 9 bases, and 9 bases had no gene match. Germline CDR1 and CDR2: ENHRY and SYGVKD. The CDR3 protein is CAIRPGQGLTGELFF. CDR3 nucleotide sequence: TGTGCCATTCGACCGGGACAGGGTCTCACCGGGGAGCTGTTTTTT.

The V and J genes are TRBV13 and TRBJ2-3, with 9 nucleotides matching TRBD2. Germline CDR1 reads PRHDT; CDR2 reads FYEKMQ (reference sequence). The CDR3 runs to 16 residues. With 3 bases clipped from V and 2 bases from J, the junction kept 6 bases outside the gene matches. The CDR3 region has the DNA TGTGCCAGCAGCTTTAGGCTAGCGGGAAACACAGATACGCAGTATTTT. Translated, it gives CASSFRLAGNTDTQYF.